This T cell receptor (beta chain) was sequenced during a study of Tregs in tolerant kidney transplant recipients. Concerning this clone itself: Its antigen remains unknown.

Broader study findings: Donor-specific Treg expansion exceeded global Treg expansion in tolerant patients, suggesting antigen drive.

The table came from immunoSEQ multiplex PCR; TCRdb's copy has only in-frame clones and leaves some out. The table records roughly 80,000 clones, 91% of them present only once. The CDR3 is 13 amino acids. CDR1 and CDR2 (germline): SGHNT, YENEEA. Specimen: Tregs from blood, collected before the transplant. The chain uses TRBV11-3 and TRBJ2-5, with no clear D. The DNA end favors TRBJ2-7, so the J call may be wrong. The sequence was collected from a human donor who received a combined kidney and bone marrow transplant. The CDR3 here is CASSLLSDYEQYF. CDR3 bases: TGTGCCAGCAGCTTACTGTCTGACTACGAGCAGTACTTC.